This entry lists 13 T cell receptor beta chains sequenced from one sample in a study of response to subunit inactivated influenza vaccine (dated 2018 in TCRdb). The library came from RT-PCR. TCRdb names Illumina HiSeq 2500 as the instrument used. TCRdb applied fastp at Q25 and MiXCR to the public reads, then kept only in-frame beta chains. Identical CDR3 proteins give one entry, which carries the most common genes and DNA. The sample records approximately 520,000 distinct CDR3 sequences, 16% of which are singletons. 3% of the sample lies in the top ten. The starting material was CD4+ T cells sorted from PBMCs, obtained less than 30 months after vaccination. The receptors here all came from a man between 45 and 75 years old who received an inactivated influenza vaccine. Donor details come from another sample of the same person, matched by shared clones.

This clonotype was observed many times. The chain couples TRBV12-3 or TRBV12-4 to TRBJ1-1, with D unclear. This CDR3 region has 11 residues. The germline V and J ends were trimmed by 5 bases and 7 bases, with 8 bases remaining between them. Written as DNA, the CDR3 is TGTGCCAGCAGTCAGGCTTATGAAGCTTTCTTT. Translated: CASSQAYEAFF.

V and J are TRBV24-1 and TRBJ2-5, with D possibly matching TRBD2 (5 bases). The CDR3 contains 15 residues. Trimming took 4 bases from V and 0 from J, leaving 11 bases between them. The germline CDR1 and CDR2 sequences are KGHDR and SFDVKD. The CDR3 DNA sequence: TGTGCCACCAGTGACCGGACTGGTTACCAAGAGACCCAGTACTTC. Translation gives CATSDRTGYQETQYF.

V and J are TRBV11-2 and TRBJ2-6; no clear D gene. The ends were cut back, 3 bases at V and 1 base at J, with 22 bases in the middle. Germline assignment: CDR1 SGHAT and CDR2 FQNNGV. The CDR3 length is 20 residues. The CDR3 reads CASSFDRAALRSSGANVLTF. CDR3 in DNA: TGTGCCAGCAGCTTTGATAGGGCCGCCCTCAGGTCTTCTGGGGCCAACGTCCTGACTTTC.

This clonotype was counted only a few times. This chain links TRBV20-1 with TRBJ2-7; 10 bases are shared with TRBD2. Unmatched junction bases numbered 6, after V lost 1 base and J lost 0 bases. The CDR3 contains 16 residues. Germline V CDR1 and CDR2: DFQATT, SNEGSKA (reference sequence). Here the CDR3 reads CSARGISGRHSYEQYF. The CDR3 DNA reads TGCAGTGCTAGAGGTATTAGCGGGAGGCACTCCTACGAGCAGTACTTC.

Ten or more counts support this clonotype. The V call is TRBV2, the J call TRBJ2-2, with TRBD1 as a possible D gene (5 bases). Germline V gene sequence: CDR1 SNHLY, CDR2 FYNNEI. V gave up 4 bases and J gave up 3 bases, with 12 bases separating them. The CDR3 runs 15 residues. As DNA, the CDR3 is TGTGCCAGCAGTGTAAGGGGCGCGTACACCGGGGAGCTGTTTTTT. This codes for CASSVRGAYTGELFF.

This clonotype was observed a few times. This sequence joins TRBV20-1 and TRBJ1-5; D unresolved. Looked up from germline, CDR1 is DFQATT and CDR2 is SNEGSKA (reference sequence). The germline V and J ends were trimmed by 8 bases and 3 bases, with 14 bases remaining between them. CDR3 length: 13 amino acids. CDR3 sequence (DNA): TGCAGTACAGCAACCGGGCTCAATCAGCCCCAGCATTTT. Its translation is CSTATGLNQPQHF.

This clonotype was detected many times. The chain couples TRBV5-1 to TRBJ2-5; either TRBD1 or TRBD2 may supply D (5 bases each). From germline, CDR1 is SGHRS and CDR2 YFSETQ. The CDR3 length is 14 residues. V lost 2 bases to trimming and J lost 2 bases, with 10 bases between them. CDR3 bases: TGCGCCAGCAGCTTACGGGACCGACAAGAGACCCAGTACTTC. Translating gives CASSLRDRQETQYF.

The chain is built from TRBV6-5 and TRBJ1-5; a weak D match, TRBD1 (6 bases). The V gene's germline CDR1 is MNHEY and CDR2 SVGAGI. This CDR3 is 16 amino acids long. Trimming pared 0 bases from V and 4 bases from J, leaving 13 bases between. CDR3 in amino acids: CASSYSTGARNQPQHF. In DNA form, the CDR3 reads TGTGCCAGCAGTTACTCGACGGGGGCGCGGAATCAGCCCCAGCATTTT.

V gene TRBV7-2 combines with J gene TRBJ2-3, with 9 bases fitting TRBD2. Germline values: CDR1 SGHTA, CDR2 FQGNSA. The V and J ends lost 1 base and 7 bases, in that order; junction bases with no gene match: 9. This CDR3 is built from 16 residues. The CDR3 DNA reads as TGTGCCAGCAGCTTAGGGTTGGCGGGGGGGCAATATACGCAGTATTTT. Translated, it gives CASSLGLAGGQYTQYF.

This chain uses TRBV20-1 with TRBJ2-1; D not certain. This CDR3 comprises 13 residues. The germline V gene encodes CDR1 DFQATT and CDR2 SNEGSKA (reference sequence). V gave up 3 bases and J gave up 0 bases, with 6 bases separating them. The CDR3 DNA follows: TGCAGTGCTAGCGATAGCTCCTACAATGAGCAGTTCTTC. Its protein is CSASDSSYNEQFF.

This clonotype has just a few counts. This CDR3 is CSVEEGFNTF. CDR3 bases: TGCAGCGTTGAAGAAGGGTTCAACACCTTC. The gene calls are TRBV29-1 and TRBJ1-2, with no clear D. In germline, CDR1 is SQVTM, CDR2 ANQGSEA. V was cut by 0 bases and J by 12 bases, with 8 bases left in between. The CDR3 runs 10 residues.

This clonotype has a handful of counts. The rearrangement joins TRBV7-2 to TRBJ2-3; D possibly corresponds to TRBD1 (5 bases). CDR3 length equals 14 residues. The V and J ends lost 2 bases and 6 bases respectively, with 12 bases between them. Germline V gene lookup returns CDR1 SGHTA and CDR2 FQGNSA. The CDR3 region has the DNA TGTGCCAGCAGCTTAATCGGCAGGGCGGATACGCAGTATTTT. This encodes CASSLIGRADTQYF.

This sequence joins TRBV7-6 and TRBJ2-1, with a tentative D call TRBD2 (6 bases). CDR3 length equals 15 residues. Trimming stripped 3 bases from V and 3 bases from J, with 12 bases between. Per the germline V gene, CDR1 is SGHVS and CDR2 is FNYEAQ. The chain's CDR3 is CASSFSGVNYNEQFF. For the CDR3, the DNA is TGTGCCAGCAGCTTTTCGGGGGTAAACTACAATGAGCAGTTCTTC.